The clone carrying this T cell receptor beta chain is a singleton in its sample. The ends were cut back, 5 bases at V and 5 bases at J, with 18 bases in the middle. Germline values: CDR1 KGHSH, CDR2 LQKENI. This CDR3 has 15 residues. The data were obtained in a study of T cells in lung cancer brain metastases. Each sample used roughly 2.24–4.92 ug genomic DNA, matched between paired samples. Generated by immunoSEQ multiplex PCR, the TCRdb table keeps only in-frame clones and is missing some. The table has about 6,700 clones, roughly 90% seen once. Sequenced sample: tumor tissue from the primary lung tumor. The gene calls are TRBV18 and TRBJ1-1, with D possibly matching TRBD1 (6 bases). The TCR was taken from a man aged 50 to 59 with non-small cell lung cancer. This CDR3 is CASSTGTGGGTEAFF. As DNA, the CDR3 is TGTGCCAGCTCAACGGGGACGGGAGGGGGTACTGAAGCTTTCTTT.